These 11 T cell receptor beta chains originate from one sample sequenced in a study of T cells in Graves' hyperthyroidism and ophthalmopathy. RNA transcripts provided the source from which TCR beta CDR3 regions were amplified. HTBI primers were employed in a first-round RT-PCR of the TCR CDR3. MiXCR, run by TCRdb on the multiplex PCR reads, gives a single entry per CDR3 protein. The sample has 90,000 to 120,000 distinct CDR3 sequences; roughly 15% are singletons. Sequencing was done on a sample of blood. The receptors stem from a woman aged 45-60 years with Graves' hyperthyroidism.

In this sample, this clonotype turned up many times. V and J are TRBV28 and TRBJ2-1; D gene ambiguous. The CDR3 covers 15 residues. V was clipped by 5 bases and J by 9 bases, with 20 bases between them. Per the germline V gene, CDR1 is MDHEN and CDR2 is SYDVKM. Here the CDR3 DNA reads TGTGCCAGCAGTCCCCCTCGAGTGGGGAATGGTGAGCAGTTCTTC. It is translated as CASSPPRVGNGEQFF.

V is TRBV7-9 and J is TRBJ1-2; maybe TRBD1 (5 bases). CDR3 length: 13 residues. CDR1 is SEHNR, CDR2 FQNEAQ, per germline (reference sequence). Trimming shortened V by 5 bases and J by 5 bases, and 12 bases separated the two germline ends. CDR3 sequence reads: CASSIGTAYGYTF. CDR3 DNA sequence: TGTGCCAGCAGCATCGGGACTGCTTATGGCTACACCTTC.

This chain links TRBV24-1 with TRBJ2-1; D tentatively reads TRBD1 or TRBD2 (5 bases each). The V gene's germline CDR1 is KGHDR and CDR2 SFDVKD. Trimming pared 0 bases from V and 7 bases from J, leaving 15 bases between. The CDR3 length is 16 residues. As DNA, the CDR3 is TGTGCCACCAGTGATTTGGGGGACCCTAAAAGGAATGAGCAGTTCTTC. This sequence encodes CATSDLGDPKRNEQFF.

Many counts were recorded for this clonotype. The gene calls are TRBV3-1 and TRBJ2-1; TRBD2 aligns across 11 bases. Germline V gives CDR1 LGHDT, CDR2 YNNKEL (reference sequence). The CDR3 covers 16 residues. Trimming cost V 4 bases and J 4 bases; bases outside gene matches: 6. DNA of the CDR3: TGTGCCAGCAGCCCACCGGGACTAGCGGTATACAATGAGCAGTTCTTC. Translating gives CASSPPGLAVYNEQFF.

This clonotype has ten or more counts. CDR3 coding DNA: TGTGCCAGCAGCTTAGAGGGGGGGCCGGGAGATACGCAGTATTTT. This sequence encodes CASSLEGGPGDTQYF. V gene TRBV7-8 combines with J gene TRBJ2-3; D possibly corresponds to TRBD2 (7 bases). Germline V lookup: CDR1 SGHVS, CDR2 FQNEAQ. V was trimmed by 1 base and J by 5 bases, leaving 13 bases between them. The CDR3 consists of 15 residues.

This clonotype has ten or more counts. The rearrangement uses TRBV5-1 and TRBJ2-1, with TRBD2 matching over 9 bases. The CDR3 totals 15 residues. The J segment lost 7 bases and the V segment lost 0 bases, leaving 5 bases of the junction unmatched. Germline CDR1 SGHRS, CDR2 YFSETQ. The CDR3 bases are TGCGCCAGCAGCTTGGGACTAGCGGCCCCAAATGAGCAGTTCTTC. Translating it yields CASSLGLAAPNEQFF.

The sample holds many counts of this clonotype. The V call is TRBV7-9, the J call TRBJ2-5; 9 bases agree with TRBD1. Germline V CDR1 and CDR2: SEHNR, FQNEAQ (reference sequence). This CDR3 comprises 16 residues. V lost 6 bases to trimming and J lost 5 bases; unmatched junction nucleotides: 13. The CDR3 loop reads CASSHSDRGGGETQYF. In DNA form, the CDR3 reads TGTGCCAGCAGTCATTCGGACAGGGGAGGTGGGGAGACCCAGTACTTC.

This clonotype was observed many times. The rearrangement uses TRBV4-1 and TRBJ1-5, with TRBD1 matching 7 bases. CDR1 and CDR2 from the germline V gene are MGHRA and YSYEKL. The J segment lost 6 bases and the V segment lost 0 bases, leaving 14 bases of the junction unmatched. CDR3 length: 18 amino acids. In nucleotides, the CDR3 is TGCGCCAGCAGCCAAGATCGCCGAGCGACAGGGTTCACTCAGCCCCAGCATTTT. This codes for CASSQDRRATGFTQPQHF.

This clonotype was seen ten or more times. The chain couples TRBV5-1 to TRBJ2-7, with 7 positions matching TRBD2. CDR3 length equals 15 residues. In germline, CDR1 is SGHRS, CDR2 YFSETQ. Germline trimming cut 0 bases from V and 4 bases from J; bases unmatched to any gene: 7. The CDR3 spells CASSLGDYLLYEQYF. The CDR3 DNA is TGCGCCAGCAGCTTGGGGGACTACCTCTTATACGAGCAGTACTTC.

This clonotype occurred a few times. The CDR3 nucleotides are TGTGCCAGCAGCCGGCCTCCAGGGGCCCGCTTGGGGACCTATAATTCACCCCTCCACTTT. Translation: CASSRPPGARLGTYNSPLHF. The chain couples TRBV28 to TRBJ1-6; the D gene is possibly TRBD1 (6 bases). The CDR3 runs to 20 residues. From germline, CDR1 is MDHEN and CDR2 SYDVKM. Trimming shortened V by 6 bases and J by 2 bases, and 26 bases separated the two germline ends. The full variable domain, completed using reference TRBV28 and TRBJ1-6, is DVKVTQSSRYLVKRTGEKVFLECVQDMDHENMFWYRQDPGLGLRLIYFSYDVKMKEKGDIPEGYSVSREKKERFSLILESASTNQTSMYLCASSRPPGARLGTYNSPLHFGNGTRLTVT.

This clonotype was detected ten times or more. This chain connects TRBV27 to TRBJ2-3, with unresolved D. This CDR3 comprises 14 residues. Germline V lookup: CDR1 MNHEY, CDR2 SMNVEV (reference sequence). The ends were cut back, 2 bases at V and 0 bases at J, with 6 bases in the middle. Written as DNA, the CDR3 is TGTGCCAGCAGTTTAACGACTAGCACAGATACGCAGTATTTT. Translation gives CASSLTTSTDTQYF.